This is a list of T cell receptor beta chains from one sample in a study of blood T cell repertoires in COVID-19. Profiled with immunoSEQ multiplex PCR; TCRdb holds only in-frame clones, not every one. The repertoire holds about 350,000 clones, roughly 90% seen once, with just over 1% in the top ten. Material for sequencing was PBMCs or T cells enriched from blood (not recorded which). These TCRs come from a woman aged 25 to 39 who had been exposed to COVID-19. CDR3s include the opening cysteine and the closing phenylalanine or tryptophan. The order of the fields is V gene, D gene, J gene, clone size, CDR3 length, CDR3 DNA, CDR3 protein. The D gene is left open where the match is weak. Clone size is shown for a subset of rows, as once, few, many or a class of expanded clone.

>TRBV30|NA|TRBJ1-6|NA|14
TGTGCCTGGAGGACAGGCGCCCTTCATTCACCCCTCCACTTT
CAWRTGALHSPLHF
>TRBV28|TRBD2|TRBJ2-1|NA|15
TGTGCCAGCAGATTAGGACTAGCGGGCCACAATGAGCAGTTCTTC
CASRLGLAGHNEQFF
>TRBV18|TRBD1|TRBJ1-6|NA|19
TGTGCCAGCTCACCATTTCGGACTACCTCGGGACAGGGAAATTCACCCCTCCACTTT
CASSPFRTTSGQGNSPLHF
>TRBV18|TRBD1|TRBJ2-7|NA|14
TGTGCCAGCTCACCACAGGGACAGGGAGGGGAGCAGTACTTC
CASSPQGQGGEQYF
>TRBV3-1/TRBV3-2|TRBD1|TRBJ2-7|NA|13
TGTGCCAGCAGCCGGGGACAGGGCTACGAGCAGTACTTC
CASSRGQGYEQYF
>TRBV12-2|NA|TRBJ2-1|NA|15
TGTGCAAGACCCCCGGGACTAGCGGGAGTTCATGAGCAGTTCTTC
CARPPGLAGVHEQFF
>TRBV28|NA|TRBJ1-3|NA|16
TGTGCCAGCAGTGGGGGCGTGCCAGCGGCGGTAGACACCATATATTTT
CASSGGVPAAVDTIYF
>TRBV24-1|NA|TRBJ2-7|NA|14
TGTGCCACCAGAGAGTCGGGGGGCGCGTACGAGCAGTACTTC
CATRESGGAYEQYF
>TRBV28|NA|TRBJ2-5|NA|12
TGTGCCAGCAGTTTAGGGACACAGACCCAGTACTTC
CASSLGTQTQYF
>TRBV30|NA|TRBJ2-1|NA|12
TGTGCCTGGAGTGTACAAGGGGATGAGCAGTTCTTC
CAWSVQGDEQFF
>TRBV15|NA|TRBJ2-1|NA|12
TGTGCCACCAGCAGACCCGACAATGAGCAGTTCTTC
CATSRPDNEQFF
>TRBV19|NA|TRBJ2-1|NA|13
TGTGCCAGTAGTATGGGTTCCGGAGTTGAGCAGTTCTTC
CASSMGSGVEQFF
>TRBV6-5|NA|TRBJ1-5|NA|14
TGTGCCAGCAGTTATAAATCGGGAGGTCAGCCCCAGCATTTT
CASSYKSGGQPQHF
>TRBV5-1|NA|TRBJ2-5|NA|14
TGCGCCAGCAGCTTGGATCCTAGCTTGGAGACCCAGTACTTC
CASSLDPSLETQYF
>TRBV18|TRBD2|TRBJ2-2|NA|16
TGTGCCAGCTCACCCGGACTAGCGGGAGATGTCGGGGAGCTGTTTTTT
CASSPGLAGDVGELFF
>TRBV11-3|TRBD1|TRBJ2-7|NA|14
TGTGCCAGCAGCTACCGGACAGGGGCCTACGAGCAGTACTTC
CASSYRTGAYEQYF
>TRBV28|TRBD2|TRBJ2-4|NA|16
TGTGCCAGCCAAAAAGCGGGGATGGGACGGGAAAACATTCAGTACTTC
CASQKAGMGRENIQYF
>TRBV11-2|NA|TRBJ1-3|NA|14
TGTGCCAGCAGCTTAGCACAGTTCGGAAACACCATATATTTT
CASSLAQFGNTIYF
>TRBV10-3|NA|TRBJ2-6|NA|18
TGTGCCATCAGTGGGGGACATACCATGCCCTCTGGGGCCAACGTCCTGACTTTC
CAISGGHTMPSGANVLTF
>TRBV28|TRBD2|TRBJ2-7|NA|16
TGTGCCAGCAGTTTCGGTCCGACTAGCGGGAGTTACGAGCAGTACTTC
CASSFGPTSGSYEQYF
>TRBV19|NA|TRBJ1-1|NA|14
TGTGCCAGTAGTATCGGACAGCGGAACACTGAAGCTTTCTTT
CASSIGQRNTEAFF
>TRBV19|TRBD1|TRBJ1-4|NA|13
TGTGCCAGTAGGCGACAGGGGGAAGAAAAACTGTTTTTT
CASRRQGEEKLFF
>TRBV19|NA|TRBJ1-2|few|12
TGTGCCAGTACGAGGCAGGGGACCGGCTACACCTTC
CASTRQGTGYTF
>TRBV2|TRBD1|TRBJ2-1|NA|15
TGTGCCAGCAGCTTCCCCGGGACAGGGAAGAATGAGCAGTTCTTC
CASSFPGTGKNEQFF
>TRBV6-2/TRBV6-3|NA|TRBJ1-1|once|14
TGTGCCAGCAGTTACTGGGACAAGAACACTGAAGCTTTCTTT
CASSYWDKNTEAFF